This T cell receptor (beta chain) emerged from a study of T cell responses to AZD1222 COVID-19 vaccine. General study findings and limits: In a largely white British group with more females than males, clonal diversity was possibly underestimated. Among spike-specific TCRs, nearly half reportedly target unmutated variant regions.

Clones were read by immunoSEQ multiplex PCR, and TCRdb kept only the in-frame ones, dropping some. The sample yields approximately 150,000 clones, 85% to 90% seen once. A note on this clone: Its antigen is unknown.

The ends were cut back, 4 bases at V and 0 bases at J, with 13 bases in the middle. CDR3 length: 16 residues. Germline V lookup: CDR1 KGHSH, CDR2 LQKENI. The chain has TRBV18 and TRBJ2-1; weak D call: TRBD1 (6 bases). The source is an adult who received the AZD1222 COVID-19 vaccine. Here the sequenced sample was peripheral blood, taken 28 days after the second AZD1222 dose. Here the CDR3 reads CASSLSRGSSYNEQFF. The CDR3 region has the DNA TGTGCCAGCTCACTCTCCAGGGGAAGCTCCTACAATGAGCAGTTCTTC.